Reported below is one T cell receptor beta chain. As yet, its antigen is unknown. V shed 5 bases and J shed 4 bases, with 12 bases lying between them. The CDR3 spans 14 residues. Germline assignment: CDR1 MDHEN and CDR2 SYDVKM. This entry belongs to a study of shared clonotypes between healthy human individuals. Study-wide results and caveats: Few donors restricted represented genetic and exposure-history diversity. Memory subsets generally showed lower estimated richness than naive subsets.

The study separated CD4+ cells into CD45RA+ naive and CD45RA-negative memory subsets. Sequencing was performed with immunoSEQ multiplex PCR; in TCRdb, only in-frame clones are kept and a portion is missing. The sample holds fewer than 3 million clones; less than 95% are singletons and the top ten take 0.37%. Sequenced input: naive CD4+ T cells from PBMCs. Subset indicated: CD45RA+ positively selected. V is TRBV28 and J is TRBJ1-3; D gene uncertain. The receptor was isolated from a man younger than 30 in good health. Some clones in this sample may be carry-over from other donors' samples. The CDR3 here is CASSTTTVGNTIYF. DNA of the CDR3: TGTGCCAGCAGTACTACGACGGTAGGAAACACCATATATTTT.